This TCR beta chain originates from a study of CD4+ T cells in melanoma. Findings of the study overall: A reported correlation linked neoantigen-specific CD4+ T cells to CD8+, macrophage and B cell function. Reportedly, melanoma neoantigen-specific CD4+ T cells showed varied differentiation states.

The germline V and J ends were trimmed by 4 bases and 0 bases, with 10 bases remaining between them. Germline lookup yields CDR1 GTSNPN and CDR2 SVGIG (reference sequence). This CDR3 contains 13 residues. The protocol was immunoSEQ multiplex PCR, while the TCRdb copy is restricted to in-frame clones and leaves out a portion. Among over 130,000 clones listed, about 90% were seen once. As to this clone: Its antigen is undetermined.

The chain couples TRBV30 to TRBJ2-7, with D perhaps matching TRBD1 or TRBD2 (5 bases each). The TCR was taken from a human donor with melanoma. CDR3 coding DNA: TGTGCCTGGACCCCGGGGACCTCCTACGAGCAGTACTTC. It specifies CAWTPGTSYEQYF.